The 13 T cell receptor beta chains listed next were all sequenced from one sample in a study of blood T cell repertoires in COVID-19. Libraries were prepared by immunoSEQ multiplex PCR; TCRdb keeps only in-frame clonotypes and omits some of them. The sample records a few hundred thousand clones, approximately 84% being singletons. Sequencing was carried out using PBMCs or T cells enriched from blood (not recorded which). These receptors originate from a woman aged 18-29 years who had recovered from COVID-19.

This clone is a singleton in its sample. The rearrangement uses TRBV9 and TRBJ2-5, with 9 bases identical to TRBD2. Germline assignment: CDR1 SGDLS and CDR2 YYNGEE. The J segment lost 2 bases and the V segment lost 3 bases, leaving 5 bases of the junction unmatched. The CDR3 is 15 amino acids. The CDR3 DNA reads as TGTGCCAGCAGCGCCAGCGGGGGGCGGCAAGAGACCCAGTACTTC. Encoded protein: CASSASGGRQETQYF.

CDR3 residues: CASSSPPGTGGANYGYTF. For the CDR3, the DNA is TGTGCCAGTAGCTCCCCGCCCGGGACAGGGGGCGCGAACTATGGCTACACCTTC. The rearrangement links TRBV19 to TRBJ1-2; the match to TRBD1 covers 12 bases. The CDR3 is 18 residues long. V dropped 6 bases and J dropped 2; count of bases not matched to a gene: 13. From germline, CDR1 is LNHDA and CDR2 SQIVND (reference sequence).

This rearrangement joins TRBV28 to TRBJ2-3, with D perhaps TRBD2 (6 bases). Trimming took 2 bases from V and 6 from J, leaving 12 bases between them. The CDR3 consists of 14 residues. Germline V gene data show CDR1 as MDHEN and CDR2 as SYDVKM. CDR3 in DNA: TGTGCCAGCAGTTTACCCGGGAGTAAGGATACGCAGTATTTT. This gives the protein CASSLPGSKDTQYF.

The rearrangement links TRBV28 to TRBJ2-3, with a possible D match to TRBD2 (6 bases). This CDR3 has 16 amino acids. Germline V gene sequence: CDR1 MDHEN, CDR2 SYDVKM. The ends were cut back, 3 bases at V and 3 bases at J, with 16 bases in the middle. The DNA of the CDR3 is TGTGCCAGCAGTTTTGAGACGGGAGCAGGGACAGATACGCAGTATTTT. This sequence encodes CASSFETGAGTDTQYF.

The V and J genes are TRBV4-1 and TRBJ2-1; TRBD2 matches at 11 bases. In germline, CDR1 is MGHRA, CDR2 YSYEKL. V was clipped by 3 bases and J by 7 bases; unmatched bases: 17. This CDR3 has 19 residues. CDR3 nucleotides: TGCGCCAGCAGCCAGGTAGACCGATTCACTAGCGGGAGAAATAATGAGCAGTTCTTC. It encodes CASSQVDRFTSGRNNEQFF.

This clone showed up just once. This sequence joins TRBV28 and TRBJ1-1; 7 nucleotides align to TRBD1. Germline lookup yields CDR1 MDHEN and CDR2 SYDVKM. The trim removed 3 bases at V and 3 bases at J, leaving 19 bases unmatched. There are 19 residues in the CDR3. The CDR3 DNA sequence: TGTGCCAGCAGTTTTGGCCTTGGAGACAGGGAGGATCAGGACACTGAAGCTTTCTTT. It encodes CASSFGLGDREDQDTEAFF. The full variable domain, its missing parts supplied by reference TRBV28 and TRBJ1-1, is DVKVTQSSRYLVKRTGEKVFLECVQDMDHENMFWYRQDPGLGLRLIYFSYDVKMKEKGDIPEGYSVSREKKERFSLILESASTNQTSMYLCASSFGLGDREDQDTEAFFGQGTRLTVV.

The V gene is TRBV27, the J gene TRBJ1-1; 9 nucleotides agree with TRBD1. This CDR3 comprises 12 residues. Germline-derived CDR1 and CDR2 are MNHEY and SMNVEV (reference sequence). Germline trimming cut 6 bases from V and 7 bases from J; bases unmatched to any gene: 3. Here the CDR3 DNA reads TGTGCCAGCAGCACAGGGGGCGTTGAAGCTTTCTTT. It specifies CASSTGGVEAFF.

This chain connects TRBV28 to TRBJ2-7; 8 bases are shared with TRBD1. Germline lookup yields CDR1 MDHEN and CDR2 SYDVKM. This CDR3 has 14 amino acids. V shed 6 bases and J 2 bases; nucleotides not matched to a gene: 6. The DNA for the CDR3 is TGTGCCAGCAGAGACAGGGGAAAGACCTACGAGCAGTACTTC. Residues: CASRDRGKTYEQYF.

The V gene is TRBV11-3, the J gene TRBJ1-5; no definite D call. The germline gives CDR1 SGHNT, CDR2 YENEEA. CDR3 length equals 18 residues. Trimming stripped 3 bases from V and 5 bases from J, with 23 bases between. The CDR3 nucleotides read TGTGCCAGCAGCTTCCACCCCCCGGGATTTCCGCGGGATCAGCCCCAGCATTTT. Amino acids: CASSFHPPGFPRDQPQHF.

The rearrangement joins TRBV19 to TRBJ2-1; 14 bases match TRBD2. The CDR3 is 18 residues long. With V trimmed by 0 bases and J by 6 bases, 7 bases remained unmatched. Germline V gene sequence: CDR1 LNHDA, CDR2 SQIVND (reference sequence). In nucleotides, the CDR3 is TGTGCCAGTAGTATAGAGGGGACTAGCGGGAGAGTGGGCAATGAGCAGTTCTTC. Amino acids: CASSIEGTSGRVGNEQFF.

The genes are TRBV3-1 (or the pseudogene TRBV3-2) and TRBJ2-1, with no clear D. The CDR3 has 12 amino acids. Trimming cost V 1 base and J 6 bases, with 4 bases left between them. The V gene's germline CDR1 is LGHDT and CDR2 YNNKEL (reference sequence). DNA of the CDR3: TGTGCCAGCAGCCAAGGGAGCAATGAGCAGTTCTTC. Translating it yields CASSQGSNEQFF.

This chain connects TRBV18 to TRBJ1-2, with a possible D match to TRBD1 (6 bases). Germline V gene lookup returns CDR1 KGHSH and CDR2 LQKENI. The ends were cut back, 3 bases at V and 1 base at J, with 12 bases in the middle. The CDR3 length is 15 residues. CDR3 coding DNA: TGTGCCAGCTCACCGGACCGACAGGTTAACTATGGCTACACCTTC. This codes for CASSPDRQVNYGYTF.

This chain joins TRBV5-1 and TRBJ2-1; TRBD2 agrees at 15 bases. The germline V gene has CDR1 SGHRS and CDR2 YFSETQ. V lost 5 bases to trimming and J lost 9 bases; unmatched junction nucleotides: 3. The CDR3 length is 14 residues. The CDR3, as DNA: TGCGCCAGCAGGCTGGGACTAGCGGGAGGTGAGCAGTTCTTC. It specifies CASRLGLAGGEQFF. The full variable domain, in which reference TRBV5-1 and TRBJ2-1 provide the parts outside the CDR3, is KAGVTQTPRYLIKTRGQQVTLSCSPISGHRSVSWYQQTPGQGLQFLFEYFSETQRNKGNFPGRFSGRQFSNSRSEMNVSTLELGDSALYLCASRLGLAGGEQFFGPGTRLTVL.